The 30 T cell receptor beta chains given below trace back to one sample, sequenced in a study of CD8 T cells in Susac syndrome. Random-hexamer reverse transcription was applied to roughly 0.5 to 1 ug RNA. TCRdb recomputed calls from the immunoSEQ multiplex PCR reads with MiXCR, one row per CDR3 protein. This sample has approximately 180,000 distinct CDR3 sequences, with 75% to 95% found just once. Specimen: CD4+ T cells from PBMCs. The receptors were gathered from a human donor with Susac syndrome.

This chain uses TRBV6-1 with TRBJ1-4; 7 bases fit TRBD1. This CDR3 contains 13 residues. CDR1 is MNHNS and CDR2 is SASEGT in the germline V gene. V lost 5 bases to trimming and J lost 7 bases; unmatched junction nucleotides: 4. The CDR3 region is CASSLGQSEKLFF. DNA of the CDR3: TGTGCCAGCAGTCTGGGACAGTCTGAAAAACTGTTTTTT.

The V and J genes are TRBV20-1 and TRBJ1-2, with D maybe TRBD1 (6 bases). This CDR3 has 15 residues. Trimming took 3 bases from V and 6 from J, leaving 20 bases between them. Per germline, CDR1 DFQATT and CDR2 SNEGSKA (reference sequence). The CDR3 is CSASAPGGAGHGYTF. The CDR3 region has the DNA TGCAGTGCTAGCGCCCCCGGGGGGGCAGGGCATGGCTACACCTTC.

The V and J genes are TRBV20-1 and TRBJ2-5, with D possibly matching TRBD2 (6 bases). The CDR3 contains 17 residues. Trimming removed 5 bases from V and 4 bases from J, with 26 bases in between. Per germline, CDR1 DFQATT and CDR2 SNEGSKA (reference sequence). DNA for the CDR3: TGCAGTGCTCACTGTCCGTTTGGCGGGGTCGGCGGAGAGACCCAGTACTTC. It translates to CSAHCPFGGVGGETQYF.

The gene calls are TRBV30 and TRBJ1-2, with 7 bases lining up with TRBD1. The length of the CDR3 is 14 residues. The junction had 8 bases not matched to a gene; V was cut back by 0 bases and J by 7 bases. The germline CDR1 and CDR2 sequences are GTSNPN and SVGIG (reference sequence). CDR3 sequence (DNA): TGTGCCTGGAGTGTTATCGGAGGGGGCTCTGGCTACACCTTC. Its translation is CAWSVIGGGSGYTF.

The DNA of the CDR3 is TGTGCCAGCAGTTTAAATCGGAGGGTGAGTGAGCAGTTCTTC. It translates to CASSLNRRVSEQFF. V usage is TRBV27 and J usage is TRBJ2-1; a possible D gene is TRBD2 (6 bases). Germline V gives CDR1 MNHEY, CDR2 SMNVEV (reference sequence). V lost 2 bases and J lost 9, with 14 bases in between. There are 14 residues in the CDR3.

This clonotype was recorded only once. This chain links TRBV4-2 with TRBJ2-1, with D possibly being TRBD2 (6 bases). The V end was cut by 0 bases, the J end by 0 bases, with 15 bases between. The CDR3 is 18 residues long. From germline, CDR1 is LGHNA and CDR2 YNFKEQ. For the CDR3, the DNA is TGTGCCAGCAGCCAAGATCGGGGCGGGACGACCTCCTACAATGAGCAGTTCTTC. Translating gives CASSQDRGGTTSYNEQFF.

The chain is built from TRBV11-2 and TRBJ2-5; 12 positions match TRBD1. The germline V gene has CDR1 SGHAT and CDR2 FQNNGV. V shed 3 bases and J 1 base; nucleotides not matched to a gene: 3. The CDR3 is 16 residues long. CDR3 bases: TGTGCCAGCAGCTTCCGGGACAGGGGGCTCCAAGAGACCCAGTACTTC. It is translated as CASSFRDRGLQETQYF.

The rearrangement joins TRBV5-5 to TRBJ2-2; perhaps TRBD1 as D (6 bases). V lost 4 bases and J lost 3, with 13 bases in between. CDR1 and CDR2 (germline): SGHKS, YYEKEE (reference sequence). This CDR3 region has 15 residues. The CDR3 DNA follows: TGTGCCAGCAGCAATACAGGGCAGTACACCGGGGAGCTGTTTTTT. It yields the protein CASSNTGQYTGELFF.

The V call is TRBV20-1, the J call TRBJ2-3; no firm D call. This CDR3 contains 11 residues. In germline, CDR1 is DFQATT, CDR2 SNEGSKA (reference sequence). V lost 6 bases, J lost 1 base, and 5 bases lay in between. The DNA for the CDR3 is TGCAGTGCAGGTCGCACAGATACGCAGTATTTT. Its protein is CSAGRTDTQYF.

The V gene is TRBV20-1, the J gene TRBJ2-1, with 14 bases fitting TRBD2. The CDR3 contains 15 residues. Trimming cost V 0 bases and J 12 bases; bases outside gene matches: 7. Germline lookup yields CDR1 DFQATT and CDR2 SNEGSKA (reference sequence). CDR3 sequence (DNA): TGCAGTGCTAGAGAGGGACTAGCGGGAGAAGGTAGGCAGTTCTTC. This encodes CSAREGLAGEGRQFF.

This chain uses TRBV5-1 with TRBJ1-1; the D is unclear. V dropped 2 bases and J dropped 1 base, with 15 bases sitting between them. This CDR3 is built from 16 residues. Germline V gene data show CDR1 as SGHRS and CDR2 as YFSETQ. This chain's CDR3 is CASSFIEAWGNTEAFF. The CDR3, as DNA: TGCGCCAGCAGCTTTATCGAGGCCTGGGGGAACACTGAAGCTTTCTTT.

V usage is TRBV19 and J usage is TRBJ2-1, with D unresolved. The CDR3 loop spans 14 amino acids. Deletions cut 6 bases from V and 0 bases from J, with 9 bases between. Germline assignment: CDR1 LNHDA and CDR2 SQIVND (reference sequence). The CDR3 region is CASRAESSYNEQFF. The CDR3 coding sequence is TGTGCCAGTAGGGCGGAGAGCTCCTACAATGAGCAGTTCTTC.

The chain uses TRBV28 and TRBJ2-5; D call uncertain. The CDR3 is 15 amino acids. In germline, CDR1 is MDHEN, CDR2 SYDVKM. Deletions cut 6 bases from V and 4 bases from J, with 18 bases between. CDR3 bases: TGTGCCAGCAGCCCTCGTCTGATGAGCGCAGAGACCCAGTACTTC. It encodes CASSPRLMSAETQYF.

The J gene is TRBJ1-2, the V gene TRBV12-3 or TRBV12-4; D is uncertain. The CDR3 extends over 14 amino acids. V gave up 3 bases and J gave up 4 bases, with 12 bases separating them. The CDR3 DNA reads as TGTGCCAGCAGTTTGTCCAGTCCCGGCTATGGCTACACCTTC. Its protein product is CASSLSSPGYGYTF.

This chain uses TRBV19 with TRBJ1-1, with 8 bases matching TRBD1. Germline-derived CDR1 and CDR2 are LNHDA and SQIVND (reference sequence). There are 13 residues in the CDR3. V trimming: 6 bases; J trimming: 5 bases; junction bases outside the gene matches: 5. CDR3 nucleotides: TGTGCCAGTAGGTCCAGGGGGCGGACTGAAGCTTTCTTT. As protein: CASRSRGRTEAFF.

This chain links TRBV20-1 with TRBJ1-1, with D unclear. Germline V lookup: CDR1 DFQATT, CDR2 SNEGSKA (reference sequence). CDR3 length equals 13 residues. Trimming took off 2 bases at V and 0 bases at J, with 7 bases between the two ends. The CDR3 DNA is TGCAGTGCTAGAAGGACCATGAACACTGAAGCTTTCTTT. Translation gives CSARRTMNTEAFF.

This clonotype is a singleton in its sample. This chain connects TRBV28 to TRBJ2-7, with D maybe TRBD2 (5 bases). Germline V CDR1 and CDR2: MDHEN, SYDVKM. V shed 4 bases and J shed 6 bases, with 25 bases lying between them. CDR3 length: 17 amino acids. The CDR3 here is CASSSPLGGSGSGEQYF. CDR3 DNA: TGTGCCAGCAGTTCCCCCCTCGGTGGATCGGGATCTGGCGAGCAGTACTTC.

The chain employs TRBV29-1 and TRBJ2-5; 8 bases line up with TRBD2. Germline CDR1 reads SQVTM; CDR2 reads ANQGSEA. J was trimmed by 4 bases and V by 7 bases; bases with no gene match: 8. The CDR3 loop spans 13 amino acids. The CDR3 region is CSAQRGRRETQYF. Written as DNA, the CDR3 is TGCAGCGCTCAGCGGGGGAGGCGAGAGACCCAGTACTTC.

In DNA, the CDR3 is TGTGCCAGTAGATCGGCAGGTCGGGAGACCCAGTACTTC. Translation gives CASRSAGRETQYF. This rearrangement joins TRBV19 to TRBJ2-5; unclear D gene. The CDR3 is 13 amino acids. The germline V and J ends were trimmed by 6 bases and 5 bases, with 13 bases remaining between them. Germline CDR1 and CDR2: LNHDA and SQIVND (reference sequence).

This clonotype has a handful of counts. The chain is built from TRBV12-3 or TRBV12-4 and TRBJ2-3; the D gene is possibly TRBD2 (7 bases). V was pared by 2 bases and J by 6 bases, with 15 bases between. This CDR3 comprises 15 residues. This CDR3 is CASSLSGGRHDTQYF. As DNA, the CDR3 is TGTGCCAGCAGTTTATCGGGGGGCCGACACGATACGCAGTATTTT.

The V call is TRBV5-1, the J call TRBJ2-1; D is perhaps TRBD2 (5 bases). Germline-derived CDR1 and CDR2 are SGHRS and YFSETQ. The CDR3 extends over 14 amino acids. V shed 3 bases and J shed 2 bases, with 9 bases lying between them. CDR3 amino acids: CASSYPGTYNEQFF. In DNA form, the CDR3 reads TGCGCCAGCAGCTACCCGGGGACCTACAATGAGCAGTTCTTC.

The J gene is TRBJ2-1, the V gene TRBV5-1, with D unresolved. Germline V CDR1 and CDR2: SGHRS, YFSETQ. V was shortened by 9 bases and J by 10 bases, with 8 bases between the two germline ends. The CDR3 is 9 residues long. In DNA, the CDR3 is TGCGCCACCCTGGGCGAGCAGTTCTTC. Protein: CATLGEQFF. Together with reference TRBV5-1 and TRBJ2-1, the CDR3 gives the full variable domain: KAGVTQTPRYLIKTRGQQVTLSCSPISGHRSVSWYQQTPGQGLQFLFEYFSETQRNKGNFPGRFSGRQFSNSRSEMNVSTLELGDSALYLCATLGEQFFGPGTRLTVL.

The rearrangement uses TRBV19 and TRBJ1-5; D is uncertain. This CDR3 region has 13 residues. V lost 10 bases, J lost 2 bases, and 12 bases lay in between. The germline V gene has CDR1 LNHDA and CDR2 SQIVND (reference sequence). The CDR3 DNA reads TGTGCCACCAAAGAGGCAGGCAATCAGCCCCAGCATTTT. It codes for CATKEAGNQPQHF.

This clonotype occurred a few times. The rearrangement uses TRBV7-2 and TRBJ2-5, with D uncertain. V was pared by 3 bases and J by 2 bases, with 4 bases between. CDR1 and CDR2 from the germline V gene are SGHTA and FQGNSA. The CDR3 covers 12 residues. CDR3 protein: CASSFGQETQYF. The CDR3, as DNA: TGTGCCAGCAGCTTCGGGCAAGAGACCCAGTACTTC.

V is TRBV28 and J is TRBJ1-2; D is unresolved. V lost 5 bases and J 0 bases, leaving 7 bases between the germline ends. Germline CDR1 is MDHEN and CDR2 is SYDVKM. The CDR3 is 13 amino acids. CDR3 amino acids: CASSPSANYGYTF. The DNA for the CDR3 is TGTGCCAGCAGTCCCTCAGCTAACTATGGCTACACCTTC.

This rearrangement joins TRBV7-2 to TRBJ2-7; weak D call: TRBD1 (6 bases). Germline lookup yields CDR1 SGHTA and CDR2 FQGNSA. The length of the CDR3 is 13 residues. Trimming cost V 3 bases and J 4 bases, with 10 bases left between them. The CDR3 protein is CASSFQGSYEQYF. The CDR3 nucleotides are TGTGCCAGCAGCTTTCAGGGGTCTTACGAGCAGTACTTC.

This sequence joins TRBV4-2 and TRBJ1-3; 11 bases map to TRBD1. The CDR3 runs to 17 residues. J lost 3 bases, V lost 2 bases, and 6 bases had no gene match. Germline CDR1 reads LGHNA; CDR2 reads YNFKEQ. The CDR3 region has the DNA TGTGCCAGCAGCCAACCCGGGACAGGGGGTAGTGGAAACACCATATATTTT. Its translation: CASSQPGTGGSGNTIYF.

CDR3 protein: CASSEGAQYF. Here the CDR3 DNA reads TGTGCCAGCAGTGAAGGGGCCCAGTACTTC. V and J are TRBV6-1 and TRBJ2-5; D gene uncertain. The V and J ends lost 1 base and 9 bases respectively, with 3 bases between them. Germline values: CDR1 MNHNS, CDR2 SASEGT. The CDR3 spans 10 residues.

This chain connects TRBV18 to TRBJ2-2; 8 nucleotides align to TRBD1. V lost 3 bases to trimming and J lost 1 base; unmatched junction nucleotides: 1. CDR3 length equals 15 residues. Germline V lookup: CDR1 KGHSH, CDR2 LQKENI. The CDR3: CASSPDRVNTGELFF. CDR3 coding DNA: TGTGCCAGCTCACCGGACAGGGTGAACACCGGGGAGCTGTTTTTT.

This chain joins TRBV12-3 or TRBV12-4 and TRBJ1-5; D not certain. With 2 bases removed from V and 4 bases from J, the gap between germline ends came to 9 bases. This CDR3 is built from 14 residues. The CDR3 DNA reads as TGTGCCAGCAGTTTATCGGACTATAATCAGCCCCAGCATTTT. Its translation: CASSLSDYNQPQHF.